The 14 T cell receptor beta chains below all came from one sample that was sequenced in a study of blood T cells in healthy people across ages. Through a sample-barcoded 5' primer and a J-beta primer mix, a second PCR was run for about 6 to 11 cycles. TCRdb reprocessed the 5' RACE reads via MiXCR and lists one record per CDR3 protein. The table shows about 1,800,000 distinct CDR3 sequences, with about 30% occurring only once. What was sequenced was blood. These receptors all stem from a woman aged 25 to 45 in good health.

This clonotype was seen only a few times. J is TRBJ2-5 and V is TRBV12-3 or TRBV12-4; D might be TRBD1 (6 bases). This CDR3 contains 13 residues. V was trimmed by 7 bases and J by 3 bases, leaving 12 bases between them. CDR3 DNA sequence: TGTGCCAGCACCACTAACAGGGAAGAGACCCAGTACTTC. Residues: CASTTNREETQYF.

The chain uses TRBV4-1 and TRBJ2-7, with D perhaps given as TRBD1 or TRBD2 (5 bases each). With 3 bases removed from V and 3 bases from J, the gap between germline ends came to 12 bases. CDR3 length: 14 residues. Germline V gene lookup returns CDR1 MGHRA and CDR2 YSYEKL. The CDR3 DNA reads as TGCGCCAGCAGCCACGGGACCCTGAACTACGAGCAGTACTTC. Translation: CASSHGTLNYEQYF.

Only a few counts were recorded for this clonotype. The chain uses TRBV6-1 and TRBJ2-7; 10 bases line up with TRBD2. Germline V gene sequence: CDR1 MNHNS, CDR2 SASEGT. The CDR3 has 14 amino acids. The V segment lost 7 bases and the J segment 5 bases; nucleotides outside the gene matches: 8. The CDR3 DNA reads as TGTGCCAGCATGAGCGGGGGGGCCTCGGACGAGCAGTACTTC. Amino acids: CASMSGGASDEQYF.

The CDR3 DNA is TGTGCCAGCAGGGAGGACAGGGGGCCTGAAAAACTGTTTTTT. This gives the protein CASREDRGPEKLFF. The V and J genes are TRBV6-1 and TRBJ1-4; 11 bases are a match to TRBD1. Germline V gene lookup returns CDR1 MNHNS and CDR2 SASEGT. V was clipped by 6 bases and J by 7 bases; unmatched bases: 4. The length of the CDR3 is 14 residues.

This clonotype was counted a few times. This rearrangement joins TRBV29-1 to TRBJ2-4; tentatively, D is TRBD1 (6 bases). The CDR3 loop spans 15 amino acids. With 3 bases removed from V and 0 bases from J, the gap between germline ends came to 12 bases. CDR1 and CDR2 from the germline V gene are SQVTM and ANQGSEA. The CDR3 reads CSVESQGIAKNIQYF. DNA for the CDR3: TGCAGCGTTGAGAGCCAGGGGATAGCCAAAAACATTCAGTACTTC.

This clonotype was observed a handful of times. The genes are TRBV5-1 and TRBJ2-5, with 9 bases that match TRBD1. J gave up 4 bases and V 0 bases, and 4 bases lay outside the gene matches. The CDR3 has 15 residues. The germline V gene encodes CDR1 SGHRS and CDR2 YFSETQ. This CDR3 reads CASSLEGQGVETQYF. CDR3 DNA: TGCGCCAGCAGCTTGGAGGGACAGGGAGTAGAGACCCAGTACTTC.

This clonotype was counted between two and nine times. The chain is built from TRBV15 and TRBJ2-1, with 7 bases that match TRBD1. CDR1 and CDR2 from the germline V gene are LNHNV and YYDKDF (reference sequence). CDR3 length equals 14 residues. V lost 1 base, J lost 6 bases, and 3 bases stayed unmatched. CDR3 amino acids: CATSRVTGVNEQFF. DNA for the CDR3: TGTGCCACCAGCAGAGTTACAGGGGTCAATGAGCAGTTCTTC.

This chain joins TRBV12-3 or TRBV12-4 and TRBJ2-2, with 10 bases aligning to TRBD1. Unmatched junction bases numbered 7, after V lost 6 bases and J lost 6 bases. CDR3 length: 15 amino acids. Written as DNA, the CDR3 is TGTGCCAGCAGAGCCGGGACAGGGGACTCCGGGGAGCTGTTTTTT. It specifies CASRAGTGDSGELFF.

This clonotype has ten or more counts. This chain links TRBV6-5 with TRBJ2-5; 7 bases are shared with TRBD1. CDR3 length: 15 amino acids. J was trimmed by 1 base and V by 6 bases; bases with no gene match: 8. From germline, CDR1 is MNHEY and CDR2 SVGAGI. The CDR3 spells CASSWTGEVQETQYF. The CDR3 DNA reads TGTGCCAGCAGCTGGACAGGCGAAGTCCAAGAGACCCAGTACTTC.

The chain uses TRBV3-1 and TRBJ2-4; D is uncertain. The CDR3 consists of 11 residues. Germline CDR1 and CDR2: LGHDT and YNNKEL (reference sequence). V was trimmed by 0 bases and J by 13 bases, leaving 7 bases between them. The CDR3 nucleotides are TGTGCCAGCAGCCAAGACTACCTACAGTACTTC. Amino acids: CASSQDYLQYF.

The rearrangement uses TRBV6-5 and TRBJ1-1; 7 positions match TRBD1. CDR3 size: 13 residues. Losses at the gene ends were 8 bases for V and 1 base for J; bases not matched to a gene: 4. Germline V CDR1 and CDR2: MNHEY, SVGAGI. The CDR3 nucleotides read TGTGCCAGCGCGGACAGGCAGAACACTGAAGCTTTCTTT. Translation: CASADRQNTEAFF.

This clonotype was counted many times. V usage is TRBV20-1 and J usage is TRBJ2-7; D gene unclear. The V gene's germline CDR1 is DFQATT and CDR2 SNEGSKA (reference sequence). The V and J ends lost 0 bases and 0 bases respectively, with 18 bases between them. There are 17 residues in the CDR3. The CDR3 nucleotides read TGCAGTGCTAGAGATCGCTCCCGGGCGGCAGACTCCTACGAGCAGTACTTC. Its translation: CSARDRSRAADSYEQYF.

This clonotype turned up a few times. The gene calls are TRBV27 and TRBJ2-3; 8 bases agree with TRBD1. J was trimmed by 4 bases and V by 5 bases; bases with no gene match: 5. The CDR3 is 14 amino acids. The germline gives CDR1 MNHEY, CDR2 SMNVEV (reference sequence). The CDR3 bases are TGTGCCAGCAGTCGGACAGGGCGCCCAGATACGCAGTATTTT. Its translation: CASSRTGRPDTQYF.

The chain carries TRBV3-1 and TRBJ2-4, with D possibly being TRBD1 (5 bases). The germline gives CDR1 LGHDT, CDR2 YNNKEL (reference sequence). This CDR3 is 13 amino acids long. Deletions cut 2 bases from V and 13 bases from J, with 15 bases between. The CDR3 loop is CASSQLTDNEQYF. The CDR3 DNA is TGTGCCAGCAGCCAACTTACGGACAATGAGCAGTACTTC.